The rows below give T cell receptor beta chains drawn from one sample of a study of OX40 agonist ivuxolimab in advanced cancers. The table came from immunoSEQ multiplex PCR; TCRdb's copy has only in-frame clones and leaves some out. The table lists about 94,000 clones, 87% of them singletons. Sequenced here: CD4+ or CD8+ T cells sorted from blood, sampled in a trial of the OX40 agonist ivuxolimab. The receptors derive from an adult with an advanced solid tumor such as melanoma, head and neck, liver or kidney cancer. CDR3s include the opening cysteine and the closing phenylalanine or tryptophan. The order of the fields is J gene, V gene, clone size, D gene, CDR3 DNA, CDR3 protein. D genes are given only for firm matches. The size entry is marked missing in some rows and otherwise reads once, few, many or a size class.

TRBJ2-3,TRBV7-8,-,TRBD1,TGTGCCAGCAGCTTAGTTGTGTCAGGGGGCTCTAGCACAGATACGCAGTATTTT,CASSLVVSGGSSTDTQYF
TRBJ1-2,TRBV5-1,once,-,TGCGCCAGCAGCTTGATCCGGGATTCCTATGGCTACACCTTC,CASSLIRDSYGYTF
TRBJ1-1,TRBV5-5,once,-,TGTGCCAGCAGCTCCGGGACCCCGAACACTGAAGCTTTCTTT,CASSSGTPNTEAFF
TRBJ1-5,TRBV6-1,-,-,TGTGCCAGCAGTGAGGGGCAGGTGAGCAATCAGCCCCAGCATTTT,CASSEGQVSNQPQHF
TRBJ1-2,TRBV18,-,-,TGTGCCAGCTCACCACCGCAGGGGAGAAACTATGGCTACACCTTC,CASSPPQGRNYGYTF
TRBJ2-3,TRBV7-9,-,TRBD2,TGTGCCAGCAGCGTGCCTAGCGGGGGGGCTGATACGCAGTATTTT,CASSVPSGGADTQYF
TRBJ1-1,TRBV6-5,-,-,TGTGCCAGCAGTTACTCGCGGGGGCACACTGAAGCTTTCTTT,CASSYSRGHTEAFF
TRBJ1-2,TRBV14,-,TRBD1,TGTGCCAGCAGCCAAGATGGGAGGGGGCGAGGTTATGGCTACACCTTC,CASSQDGRGRGYGYTF
TRBJ1-2,TRBV7-8,-,-,TGTGCCAGCAGCTGGGGACGGAGCTATGGCTACACCTTC,CASSWGRSYGYTF
TRBJ1-5,TRBV5-1,few,-,TGCGCCAGCAGCTTGGGGGGGGCGTACAATCAGCCCCAGCATTTT,CASSLGGAYNQPQHF
TRBJ2-3,TRBV5-1,-,-,TGCGCCAGCAGCCCCGGACCCGCCACAGATACGCAGTATTTT,CASSPGPATDTQYF
TRBJ1-5,TRBV12-5,-,-,TGTGCTAGTGGCGAGTCGGGGGGCAATCAGCCCCAGCATTTT,CASGESGGNQPQHF
TRBJ2-7,TRBV7-2,-,-,TGTGCCAGCAGCTCCCGGACCGTCTCCAACGAGCAGTACTTC,CASSSRTVSNEQYF
TRBJ2-1,TRBV7-6,-,-,TGTGCCAGCAGCCCTAACACAGGGTCCTACAATGAGCAGTTCTTC,CASSPNTGSYNEQFF
TRBJ2-7,TRBV4-2,-,TRBD2,TGTGCCAGCTCGGGGGTAGCGGGGGTCTACGAGCAGTACTTC,CASSGVAGVYEQYF
TRBJ2-7,TRBV7-8,-,-,TGTGCCAGCAGCCTCGACACTCTCCACGAGCAGTACTTC,CASSLDTLHEQYF
TRBJ2-1,TRBV19,-,-,TGTGCCAGTACTAATCAGGGGTCTGGTTTTGAGCAGTTCTTC,CASTNQGSGFEQFF
TRBJ2-1,TRBV28,-,TRBD2,TGTGCCAGCAGTTCCCTAGCGGGGGGGAATGAGCAGTTCTTC,CASSSLAGGNEQFF
TRBJ1-1,TRBV5-1,-,-,TGCGCCAGCAGCTTGGATGGGACTTTCGAAGCTTTCTTT,CASSLDGTFEAFF
TRBJ1-2,TRBV5-8,-,-,TGTGCCAGCATCCCCGGGGGCGCCTCTTCCCTCTATGGCTACACCTTC,CASIPGGASSLYGYTF
TRBJ2-2,TRBV7-2,-,TRBD2,TGTGCCAGCAGCTTAACTAGCGGGGGGGAGAACACCGGGGAGCTGTTTTTT,CASSLTSGGENTGELFF
TRBJ2-3,TRBV2,-,TRBD2,TGTGCCAGCAGCTCCGGGACTAGCGGGGTCCTCACAGATACGCAGTATTTT,CASSSGTSGVLTDTQYF
TRBJ1-1,TRBV18,once,-,TGTGCCAGCTCACCGGGGGCCCGGACTGAAGCTTTCTTT,CASSPGARTEAFF
TRBJ2-1,TRBV10-3,-,-,TGTGCCATCAGTGAGTCGGCCAGGGGTCGTTACTTGGGCAATGAGCAGTTCTTC,CAISESARGRYLGNEQFF
TRBJ2-3,TRBV19,-,-,TGTGCCAGTAGTAAATTCACAGATACGCAGTATTTT,CASSKFTDTQYF
TRBJ1-1,TRBV10-3,many,-,TGTGCCATCAGCCCCGGGACGGGTGAAGCTTTCTTT,CAISPGTGEAFF
TRBJ2-5,TRBV5-1,-,-,TGCGCCAGCAGCTTGGGTAAGGAGACCCAGTACTTC,CASSLGKETQYF
TRBJ2-2,TRBV6-4,-,TRBD1,TGTGCCAGCAGTGAGACAGGGAAGTCCGGGGAGCTGTTTTTT,CASSETGKSGELFF
TRBJ1-1,TRBV27,-,-,TGTGCCAGCAACCCAGAACGCGAAACGGGCACTGAAGCTTTCTTT,CASNPERETGTEAFF
TRBJ2-5,TRBV5-1,-,-,TGCGCCAGCAGCTCACAGGGAAGAGATGTAGCGGAGACCCAGTACTTC,CASSSQGRDVAETQYF
TRBJ1-6,TRBV6-5,-,-,TGTGCCAGCAGTTACGATGACACCCTGACCGCACCCCTCCACTTT,CASSYDDTLTAPLHF
TRBJ1-6,TRBV6-5,-,-,TGTGCCAGCAGAGAAACGACAGGACGGCTCCTGTTT,CASRETTGRLLF
TRBJ1-2,TRBV27,-,-,TGTGCCAGCATCCTTCGGCAGGGGTATGGCTACACCTTC,CASILRQGYGYTF
TRBJ2-5,TRBV19,-,-,TGTGCCAGTAGTATCTGGTTGCAAGAGACCCAGTACTTC,CASSIWLQETQYF
TRBJ2-3,TRBV18,-,-,TGTGCCAGCTCACCGATCGACGGTGGTACGCAGTATTTT,CASSPIDGGTQYF
TRBJ1-5,TRBV19,-,-,TGTGCCAGTAGCAACCAAGGGAGGGGATTTAGCAATCAGCCCCAGCATTTT,CASSNQGRGFSNQPQHF
TRBJ1-4,TRBV18,-,-,TGTGCCAGCTCACCCTTTCGGGACACCCCTGGAGGGGAAAAACTGTTTTTT,CASSPFRDTPGGEKLFF
TRBJ1-2,TRBV9,-,TRBD1,TGTGCCAGCAGCACAGGACAGGGAGTGGGCTACACCTTC,CASSTGQGVGYTF
TRBJ1-5,TRBV2,-,-,TGTGCCAGCGGCGCCGGGGGGGCCAACAATCAGCCCCAGCATTTT,CASGAGGANNQPQHF